Listed below are T cell receptor beta chains from one sample, sequenced in a study of CD8 T cells in Susac syndrome. Each CDR3 protein is one row after TCRdb ran MiXCR on the immunoSEQ multiplex PCR reads. The sample has fewer than 80,000 distinct CDR3 sequences; over 90% are singletons. Sample: CD8+ T cells from PBMCs. The receptors stem from a human donor in good health. CDR3s include the opening cysteine and the closing phenylalanine or tryptophan. A D gene is named only where the DNA matches it firmly. Expanded clones get a size class; other rows say once, few or many, or leave the size out.

d_call	j_call	clone_size	v_call	cdr3_nt	cdr3_aa
-	TRBJ2-3	-	TRBV19	TGTGCCAGTAGGACCTTACCGGGCCGGGACGTTGGCACAGATACGCAGTATTTT	CASRTLPGRDVGTDTQYF
-	TRBJ2-7	once	TRBV7-3	TGTGCCAGCAGCCCTGGACAGAACTACGAGCAGTACTTC	CASSPGQNYEQYF
-	TRBJ2-7	-	TRBV29-1	TGCAGCGTTGAAGCCAGGGACAGTAGACGAGCGGGGGTCTCCTACGAGCAGTACTTC	CSVEARDSRRAGVSYEQYF
-	TRBJ2-1	few	TRBV19	TGTGCCAGTAGTATAGGGGATGAGCAGTTCTTC	CASSIGDEQFF
-	TRBJ2-2	once	TRBV4-1	TGCGCCAGCAGCCAGGCCTGGAGGGGAGGAAGCGGGGAGCTGTTTTTT	CASSQAWRGGSGELFF
TRBD2	TRBJ2-3	-	TRBV4-3	TGCGCCAGCAGCCAAGATCCCCCGGGGGGGCGGACAGATACGCAGTATTTT	CASSQDPPGGRTDTQYF
-	TRBJ1-6	few	TRBV29-1	TGCAGCGTACGAACGGGCCAGAATTCACCCCTCCACTTT	CSVRTGQNSPLHF
-	TRBJ2-4	-	TRBV12-3/TRBV12-4	TGTGCCAGCAGCCCTTTCGGAGGCCTGGAAGCCAAAAACATTCAGTACTTC	CASSPFGGLEAKNIQYF
-	TRBJ2-7	-	TRBV27	TGTGCCAGCAGTTTATTGGGCAGTCGGTACGAGCAGTACTTC	CASSLLGSRYEQYF
-	TRBJ2-2	once	TRBV4-1	TGCGCCAGCAGCCAAGATGGTGTAGGGGGAAGGGAGCTGTTTTTT	CASSQDGVGGRELFF
-	TRBJ2-7	-	TRBV29-1	TGCAGCGCTAAGGGCCAGGCCTCCTACGAGCAGTACTTC	CSAKGQASYEQYF
TRBD1	TRBJ1-5	-	TRBV4-1	TGCGCCAGCAGCCAAGAAATGGGACAGAGCAATCAGCCCCAGCATTTT	CASSQEMGQSNQPQHF
TRBD1	TRBJ1-2	-	TRBV28	TGTGCCAGCAGTCCACAGGGGGCAAACTATGGCTACACCTTC	CASSPQGANYGYTF
-	TRBJ1-1	-	TRBV29-1	TGCAGCGTTGGTAGGACCGACATGAACACTGAAGCTTTCTTT	CSVGRTDMNTEAFF
-	TRBJ1-6	few	TRBV6-5	TGTGCCAGCAGTCCTACAGGGAATTCACCCCTCCACTTT	CASSPTGNSPLHF
TRBD1	TRBJ1-1	-	TRBV6-5	TGTGCCAGCAGAGATACAGGGGGCGGGTACACTGAAGCTTTCTTT	CASRDTGGGYTEAFF
TRBD1	TRBJ2-7	-	TRBV29-1	TGCAGCGTTGAACTCGGCCAGGGGGTCTACGAGCAGTACTTC	CSVELGQGVYEQYF
TRBD1	TRBJ2-2	-	TRBV9	TGTGCCAGCAGCGGGCACCGGGACAGCTACACCGGGGAGCTGTTTTTT	CASSGHRDSYTGELFF
-	TRBJ2-7	-	TRBV7-9	TGTGCCAGCAGCTTAGTAGGGGACTACGAGCAGTACTTC	CASSLVGDYEQYF
-	TRBJ2-7	-	TRBV4-1	TGCGCCAGCAGCCAAGAGGCGCGGGGTTCGGGCTCCTACGAGCAGTACTTC	CASSQEARGSGSYEQYF
-	TRBJ1-2	once	TRBV6-1	TGTGCCAGCAGTGAAGCGCAGCTGGGAGTCGACTATGGCTACACCTTC	CASSEAQLGVDYGYTF
TRBD1	TRBJ1-1	few	TRBV28	TGTGCCAGCAGTTTGGGGACAGGGGGCACTGAAGCTTTCTTT	CASSLGTGGTEAFF